The 26 T cell receptor beta chains presented below share a single source sample, sequenced in a study of blood T cell repertoires in COVID-19. Sequencing used immunoSEQ multiplex PCR; TCRdb keeps in-frame clones, though not all of them. The repertoire holds approximately 32,000 clones, with around 87% as singletons. What was sequenced was peripheral blood. These TCRs come from a man in his 60s with active COVID-19.

In this sample, this clone turned up once. The rearrangement uses TRBV2 and TRBJ2-3; 11 positions agree with TRBD2. There are 15 residues in the CDR3. V shed 0 bases, J shed 4 bases, and the junction held 0 bases outside the gene matches. Germline V gives CDR1 SNHLY, CDR2 FYNNEI. CDR3 in amino acids: CASSEALAGADTQYF. The CDR3 region has the DNA TGTGCCAGCAGTGAAGCACTAGCGGGAGCAGATACGCAGTATTTT.

The gene calls are TRBV4-3 and TRBJ2-1; D is possibly TRBD1 (6 bases). V lost 0 bases and J lost 2, with 11 bases in between. Per germline, CDR1 LGHNA and CDR2 YSLEER. This CDR3 is 16 amino acids long. This chain's CDR3 is CASSQDTRTAYNEQFF. CDR3 nucleotide sequence: TGCGCCAGCAGCCAAGATACGAGGACAGCCTACAATGAGCAGTTCTTC.

This clone ranks as large. The J gene is TRBJ2-1, the V gene TRBV4-3; TRBD2 aligns across 8 bases. The CDR3 extends over 19 amino acids. J lost 7 bases, V lost 0 bases, and 17 bases had no gene match. CDR1 LGHNA and CDR2 YSLEER come from the germline V gene. This CDR3 is CASSQEIPGGAGGSNEQFF. CDR3 nucleotide sequence: TGCGCCAGCAGCCAAGAAATCCCGGGGGGTGCGGGAGGTTCGAATGAGCAGTTCTTC.

The chain employs TRBV7-2 and TRBJ2-1, with 7 nucleotides matching TRBD2. From germline, CDR1 is SGHTA and CDR2 FQGNSA. The J segment lost 8 bases and the V segment lost 1 base, leaving 8 bases of the junction unmatched. The CDR3 is 15 amino acids. CDR3 loop: CASSLERREMDEQFF. DNA of the CDR3: TGTGCCAGCAGCTTAGAGAGGCGGGAGATGGATGAGCAGTTCTTC. Filled out from reference TRBV7-2 and TRBJ2-1, the complete variable domain reads GAGVSQSPSNKVTEKGKDVELRCDPISGHTALYWYRQSLGQGLEFLIYFQGNSAPDKSGLPSDRFSAERTGGSVSTLTIQRTQQEDSAVYLCASSLERREMDEQFFGPGTRLTVL.

This sequence joins TRBV29-1 and TRBJ1-2, with D possibly matching TRBD1 (5 bases). V was clipped by 7 bases and J by 2 bases, with 17 bases between them. The CDR3 is 14 residues long. Germline-derived CDR1 and CDR2 are SQVTM and ANQGSEA. CDR3 in DNA: TGCAGCGCTCGACAGCATAACCTCAACTATGGCTACACCTTC. Protein sequence: CSARQHNLNYGYTF. The full variable domain, in which reference TRBV29-1 and TRBJ1-2 provide the parts outside the CDR3, is SAVISQKPSRDICQRGTSLTIQCQVDSQVTMMFWYRQQPGQSLTLIATANQGSEATYESGFVIDKFPISRPNLTFSTLTVSNMSPEDSSIYLCSARQHNLNYGYTFGSGTRLTVV.

This rearrangement joins TRBV6-6 to TRBJ2-2, with TRBD1 identical over 8 bases. The CDR3 is 16 amino acids. CDR1 is MNHNY, CDR2 SVGAGI, per germline (reference sequence). V dropped 4 bases and J dropped 5; count of bases not matched to a gene: 9. The CDR3 nucleotides are TGTGCCAGCAGTTTGGGACAGGCGACTTCAACCGGGGAGCTGTTTTTT. This encodes CASSLGQATSTGELFF.

The chain links TRBV6-4 to TRBJ2-3; possible D gene TRBD2, 6 bases. Trimming stripped 3 bases from V and 0 bases from J, with 10 bases between. CDR1 is MRHNA and CDR2 is SNTAGT in the germline V gene. The CDR3 is made up of 15 amino acids. The CDR3 sequence: CASSDSAGSTDTQYF. The CDR3, as DNA: TGTGCCAGCAGTGATTCGGCGGGGAGCACAGATACGCAGTATTTT.

This sequence joins TRBV5-5 and TRBJ1-1; D unresolved. V shed 1 base and J shed 0 bases, with 7 bases lying between them. CDR1 is SGHKS and CDR2 is YYEKEE in the germline V gene (reference sequence). The CDR3 length is 14 residues. DNA for the CDR3: TGTGCCAGCAGCTTGTCCATCATGAACACTGAAGCTTTCTTT. Its translation: CASSLSIMNTEAFF. Full variable domain (remainder filled in from reference TRBV5-5 and TRBJ1-1): DAGVTQSPTHLIKTRGQQVTLRCSPISGHKSVSWYQQVLGQGPQFIFQYYEKEERGRGNFPDRFSARQFPNYSSELNVNALLLGDSALYLCASSLSIMNTEAFFGQGTRLTVV.

V is TRBV29-1 and J is TRBJ2-7; D is perhaps TRBD1 (6 bases). The CDR3 is 15 amino acids. V lost 6 bases and J lost 6, with 24 bases in between. Germline assignment: CDR1 SQVTM and CDR2 ANQGSEA. The CDR3 region has the DNA TGCAGCGTCTTCTTCAGGGGACGGGGTATAAGCGAGCAGTACTTC. It is translated as CSVFFRGRGISEQYF.

The V call is TRBV19, the J call TRBJ1-2; D gene uncertain. This CDR3 is 14 amino acids long. Germline V gene data show CDR1 as LNHDA and CDR2 as SQIVND (reference sequence). The V end lost 3 bases, the J end lost 10 bases, and 18 bases lay between the germline ends. This CDR3 is CASSMMDSRRNYTF. As DNA, the CDR3 is TGTGCCAGTAGTATGATGGACTCTCGGCGGAACTACACCTTC.

V is TRBV4-3 and J is TRBJ2-7, with 10 bases lining up with TRBD2. The CDR3 runs to 19 residues. Germline CDR1 and CDR2: LGHNA and YSLEER. With V trimmed by 3 bases and J by 2 bases, 16 bases remained unmatched. CDR3 in amino acids: CASSHFLGLAGDSAYEQYF. For the CDR3, the DNA is TGCGCCAGCAGCCACTTCCTGGGGCTAGCGGGAGATTCTGCCTACGAGCAGTACTTC.

This CDR3 reads CASSPDREETQYF. The CDR3, as DNA: TGTGCCAGCAGTCCCGACAGGGAAGAGACCCAGTACTTC. The chain uses TRBV12-3 or TRBV12-4 and TRBJ2-5; 7 bases agree with TRBD1. Germline trimming cut 5 bases from V and 3 bases from J; bases unmatched to any gene: 3. The CDR3 loop spans 13 amino acids.

This chain connects TRBV6-5 to TRBJ1-2, with a possible D match to TRBD1 (5 bases). V dropped 8 bases and J dropped 4 bases, with 17 bases sitting between them. Per germline, CDR1 MNHEY and CDR2 SVGAGI. The CDR3 sequence is 14 residues long. CDR3: CASPREGLGYGYTF. DNA for the CDR3: TGTGCCAGCCCAAGGGAGGGGTTGGGCTATGGCTACACCTTC.

The V gene is TRBV25-1, the J gene TRBJ1-1; 9 bases are a match to TRBD1. Germline V gene lookup returns CDR1 MGHDK and CDR2 SYGVNS. Germline trimming cut 5 bases from V and 3 bases from J; bases unmatched to any gene: 4. The CDR3 is 14 amino acids. As DNA, the CDR3 is TGTGCCAGCAGTAAACAGGGGGCTGACACTGAAGCTTTCTTT. Translated: CASSKQGADTEAFF.

This chain joins TRBV7-6 and TRBJ2-1; 15 bases are shared with TRBD2. The CDR3 extends over 17 amino acids. The V gene end was trimmed by 5 bases and the J gene end by 4 bases; junction bases not matched to a gene: 6. Germline CDR1 SGHVS, CDR2 FNYEAQ. The CDR3 region has the DNA TGTGCCAGCAGCCGGACTAGCGGGGGGGCCGTTTACAATGAGCAGTTCTTC. Translated, it gives CASSRTSGGAVYNEQFF.

The chain has TRBV9 and TRBJ1-6, with 7 bases matching TRBD1. The CDR3 has 17 amino acids. Trimming took 0 bases from V and 8 from J; bases not matched to a gene: 11. From germline, CDR1 is SGDLS and CDR2 YYNGEE. Written as DNA, the CDR3 is TGTGCCAGCAGCGTAGAGGGGGCAGGGGGTATAGATTCACCCCTCCACTTT. Its protein is CASSVEGAGGIDSPLHF.

This chain links TRBV6-6 with TRBJ2-7; 8 bases match TRBD2. Germline CDR1 reads MNHNY; CDR2 reads SVGAGI (reference sequence). V shed 6 bases and J 2 bases; nucleotides not matched to a gene: 9. CDR3 length: 15 residues. The CDR3 reads CASRDREGGAYEQYF. In DNA, the CDR3 is TGTGCCAGCAGGGACCGGGAGGGTGGCGCCTACGAGCAGTACTTC.

Only one count was recorded for this clone. The chain links TRBV10-3 to TRBJ1-3; D possibly corresponds to TRBD1 (6 bases). With 0 bases removed from V and 4 bases from J, the gap between germline ends came to 13 bases. Germline CDR1 and CDR2: ENHRY and SYGVKD. The CDR3 is made up of 16 amino acids. The CDR3 protein is CAISESNRDPGNTIYF. The CDR3 DNA reads as TGTGCCATCAGTGAGTCGAACAGGGATCCGGGAAACACCATATATTTT.

The rearrangement joins TRBV3-1 (or the pseudogene TRBV3-2) to TRBJ2-1, with 9 bases matching TRBD2. Germline V CDR1 and CDR2: LGHDT, YNNKEL (reference sequence). The CDR3 contains 17 residues. V lost 1 base, J lost 6 bases, and 10 bases stayed unmatched. This chain's CDR3 is CASSQVRGTSSSNEQFF. As DNA, the CDR3 is TGTGCCAGCAGCCAAGTGAGGGGGACTAGCTCATCCAATGAGCAGTTCTTC.

The chain employs TRBV5-1 and TRBJ1-4, with D possibly TRBD1 on 6 matching bases. The CDR3 covers 14 residues. Trimming pared 1 base from V and 7 bases from J, leaving 11 bases between. Germline values: CDR1 SGHRS, CDR2 YFSETQ. The CDR3 bases are TGCGCCAGCAGCTTGACAGGGTTAGGTGAAAAACTGTTTTTT. Encoded protein: CASSLTGLGEKLFF. Full variable domain (outside the CDR3, taken from reference TRBV5-1 and TRBJ1-4): KAGVTQTPRYLIKTRGQQVTLSCSPISGHRSVSWYQQTPGQGLQFLFEYFSETQRNKGNFPGRFSGRQFSNSRSEMNVSTLELGDSALYLCASSLTGLGEKLFFGSGTQLSVL.

The chain joins TRBV5-1 to TRBJ2-5, with TRBD2 identical over 11 bases. Unmatched junction bases numbered 5, after V lost 2 bases and J lost 5 bases. The CDR3 has 15 residues. CDR1 and CDR2 from the germline V gene are SGHRS and YFSETQ. The CDR3 sequence is CASSLLAGEGETQYF. CDR3 coding DNA: TGCGCCAGCAGCTTACTAGCGGGAGAGGGGGAGACCCAGTACTTC.

The V call is TRBV6-1, the J call TRBJ1-1; D is uncertain. CDR1 is MNHNS, CDR2 SASEGT, per germline. The CDR3 totals 16 residues. The V and J ends lost 3 bases and 1 base respectively, with 15 bases between them. The CDR3 DNA sequence: TGTGCCAGCAGTGATAGGCAGGCCTCCGGGAACACTGAAGCTTTCTTT. Protein product: CASSDRQASGNTEAFF.

The chain recombines TRBV19 with TRBJ1-4, with D unclear. The germline V and J ends were trimmed by 7 bases and 4 bases, with 7 bases remaining between them. Germline CDR1 LNHDA, CDR2 SQIVND (reference sequence). CDR3 length: 12 residues. The CDR3 reads CASTGSNEKLFF. Here the CDR3 DNA reads TGTGCCAGTACCGGTAGTAATGAAAAACTGTTTTTT.

The V and J genes are TRBV30 and TRBJ2-2, with D perhaps TRBD2 (5 bases). Germline V gives CDR1 GTSNPN, CDR2 SVGIG (reference sequence). CDR3 size: 11 residues. The ends were cut back, 5 bases at V and 4 bases at J, with 5 bases in the middle. CDR3 DNA sequence: TGTGCCTGGGGGAGCACCGGGGAGCTGTTTTTT. Protein: CAWGSTGELFF.

The table lists this clone with a count of one. The DNA of the CDR3 is TGTGCCACCAGTCCCGACAGGGGGCAGACCTTCACTCCCGAAGCTTTCTTT. Residues: CATSPDRGQTFTPEAFF. J is TRBJ1-1 and V is TRBV24-1; 10 bases agree with TRBD1. V lost 6 bases, J lost 8 bases, and 17 bases stayed unmatched. This CDR3 comprises 17 residues. Germline V gene sequence: CDR1 KGHDR, CDR2 SFDVKD.

The rearrangement uses TRBV19 and TRBJ1-4, with 9 bases identical to TRBD1. The CDR3 is 15 amino acids. Germline V gene sequence: CDR1 LNHDA, CDR2 SQIVND (reference sequence). Trimming cost V 4 bases and J 3 bases; bases outside gene matches: 3. The CDR3 here is CASSTQGAANEKLFF. The CDR3 coding sequence is TGTGCCAGTAGTACACAGGGGGCTGCTAATGAAAAACTGTTTTTT. The variable domain in full, completed from reference TRBV19 and TRBJ1-4, reads DGGITQSPKYLFRKEGQNVTLSCEQNLNHDAMYWYRQDPGQGLRLIYYSQIVNDFQKGDIAEGYSVSREKKESFPLTVTSAQKNPTAFYLCASSTQGAANEKLFFGSGTQLSVL.